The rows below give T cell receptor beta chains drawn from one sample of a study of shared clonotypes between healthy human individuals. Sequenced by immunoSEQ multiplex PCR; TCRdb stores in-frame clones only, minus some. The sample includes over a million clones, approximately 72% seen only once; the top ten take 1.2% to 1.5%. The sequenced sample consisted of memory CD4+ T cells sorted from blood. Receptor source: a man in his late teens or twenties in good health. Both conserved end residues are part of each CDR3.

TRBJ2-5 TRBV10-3 CAISVGTSGSRETQYF
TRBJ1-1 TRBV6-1 CASSERRFELNTEAFF
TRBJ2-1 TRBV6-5 CASEIDANEQFF
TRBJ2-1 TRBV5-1 CASSPMAGGSSYNEQFF
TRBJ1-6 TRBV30 CACGVPNNSPLHF
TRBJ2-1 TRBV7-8 CASSPGTSGLFEQFF
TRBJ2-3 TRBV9 CASSETVSSTDTQYF
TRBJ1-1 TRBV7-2 CASRPGTVNTEAFF
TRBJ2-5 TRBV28 CASSGSQGAGETQYF
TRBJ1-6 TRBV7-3 CASSLTEDLPLHF
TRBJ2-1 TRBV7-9 CASSSKDIGLAIYNEQFF
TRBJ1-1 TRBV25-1 CASSKTVMNTEAFF
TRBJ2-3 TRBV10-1 CASSQGGRDWGSQYF
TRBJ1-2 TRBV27 CASSLSPGTGYGYTF
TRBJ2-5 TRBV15 CATSGPDRSETQYF
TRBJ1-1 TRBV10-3 CAISGQANTEAFF
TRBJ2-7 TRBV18 CASSPGLIATSQAEQYF
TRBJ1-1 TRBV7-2 CASSLEQEKEAFF
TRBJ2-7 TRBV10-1 CASRAGHGYEQYF
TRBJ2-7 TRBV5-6 CASSLEKDGYEQYF
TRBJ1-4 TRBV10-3 CAISESGMSSEKLFF
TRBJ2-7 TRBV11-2 CASSSRRAGSYEQYF
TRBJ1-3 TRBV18 CASSPQNRDTTNTIYF
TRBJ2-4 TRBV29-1 CSARDRGFLAKNIQYF
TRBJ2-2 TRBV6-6 CASSYSARNTGELFF
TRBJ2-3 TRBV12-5 CASGLSGYSTDTQYF
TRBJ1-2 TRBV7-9 CASSLVGTASTDYGYTF
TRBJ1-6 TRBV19 CASSIDHRYNSPLHF
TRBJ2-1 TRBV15 CATSRDQRLGEQFF
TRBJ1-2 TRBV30 CAWSRHPLSTGPARNYYTF
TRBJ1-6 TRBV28 CASSFGQGVSNSPLHF
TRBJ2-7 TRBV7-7 CASSLVRGDKVTQYEQYF
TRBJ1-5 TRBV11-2 CASSLGGTTNQPQHF
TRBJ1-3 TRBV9 CASSVEEPGNTIYF
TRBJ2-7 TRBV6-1 CASRLDLTGHEQYF
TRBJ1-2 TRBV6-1 CASTQQTGGAGYTF
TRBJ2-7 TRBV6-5 CASSPGFGAYEQYF
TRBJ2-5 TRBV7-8 CASNQFGRTQETQYF
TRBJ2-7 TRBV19 CASSAPAKGLAYEQYF
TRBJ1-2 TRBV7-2 CASSLQGTYNYGYTF
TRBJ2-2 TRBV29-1 CSARQGNGELFF
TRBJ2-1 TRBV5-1 CASRGSVGGVNEQFF
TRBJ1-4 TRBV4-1 CASSQEGGQPGEKLFF
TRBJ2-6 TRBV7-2 CASSFDKAGANVLTF
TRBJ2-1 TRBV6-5 CASSYGTSSINEQFF
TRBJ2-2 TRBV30 CAWSVQRGTSESPTGELFF
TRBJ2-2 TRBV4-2 CASRPTGTGSVPGGELFF
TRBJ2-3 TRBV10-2 CASRAGGVSDTQYF
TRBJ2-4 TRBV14 CASSRDRNIQYF
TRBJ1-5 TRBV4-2 CASSQDHRGSNQPQHF
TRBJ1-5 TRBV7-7 CALTSGGESNQPQHF
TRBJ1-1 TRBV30 CAWSLTGGNAEAFF
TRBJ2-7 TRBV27 CASSITGGTYDEQYF
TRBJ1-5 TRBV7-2 CASSLAGREDHQPQHF
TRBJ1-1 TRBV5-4 CASSLRGNTEAFF
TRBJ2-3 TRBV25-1 CASRAGSAGVVDTQYF